Listed below are T cell receptor beta chains from one sample, sequenced in a study of cytomegalovirus exposure and HLA in healthy donors. Libraries were prepared by immunoSEQ multiplex PCR; TCRdb keeps only in-frame clonotypes and omits some of them. The data show over 200,000 clones, with about 79% seen just once and roughly 1.9% held by the top ten. The specimen sequenced was PBMCs. The receptors originated from a male donor in good health and CMV-seronegative. Both conserved end residues are part of each CDR3. D genes are given only for firm matches. Some rows mark clone size as missing; the rest say once, few, many or name a class of expanded clone.

V gene: TRBV25-1
J gene: TRBJ2-3
clone size: NA
D gene: TRBD2
CDR3 protein: CASGGTSGGYQDTQYF
CDR3 DNA: TGTGCCAGCGGGGGGACTAGCGGGGGGTATCAAGATACGCAGTATTTT

V gene: TRBV18
J gene: TRBJ1-2
clone size: NA
D gene: NA
CDR3 protein: CASSSNRAGGYTF
CDR3 DNA: TGTGCCAGCTCGTCAAACAGGGCTGGTGGCTACACCTTC

V gene: TRBV6-5
J gene: TRBJ2-7
clone size: NA
D gene: TRBD1
CDR3 protein: CASRSRDREYEQYF
CDR3 DNA: TGTGCCAGCAGATCCCGGGACAGGGAGTACGAGCAGTACTTC

V gene: TRBV7-2
J gene: TRBJ2-3
clone size: NA
D gene: TRBD1
CDR3 protein: CASSLLRGRKTTDTQYF
CDR3 DNA: TGTGCCAGCAGCTTACTAAGGGGGCGTAAGACCACAGATACGCAGTATTTT

V gene: TRBV5-4
J gene: TRBJ2-5
clone size: NA
D gene: NA
CDR3 protein: CASSLDSGTETQYF
CDR3 DNA: TGTGCCAGCAGCTTGGATTCAGGGACTGAGACCCAGTACTTC

V gene: TRBV5-6
J gene: TRBJ2-1
clone size: NA
D gene: NA
CDR3 protein: CASSSAGSVEQFF
CDR3 DNA: TGTGCCAGCAGCTCCGCAGGGTCGGTTGAGCAGTTCTTC

V gene: TRBV27
J gene: TRBJ2-7
clone size: NA
D gene: TRBD1
CDR3 protein: CASSLTGTGLEQYF
CDR3 DNA: TGTGCCAGCAGTTTAACCGGGACAGGGCTCGAGCAGTACTTC

V gene: TRBV5-1
J gene: TRBJ1-2
clone size: once
D gene: NA
CDR3 protein: CASSLGTANYGYTF
CDR3 DNA: TGCGCCAGCAGCTTGGGGACAGCGAACTATGGCTACACCTTC

V gene: TRBV6-5
J gene: TRBJ2-5
clone size: NA
D gene: NA
CDR3 protein: CASSYNRGFETQYF
CDR3 DNA: TGTGCCAGCAGTTACAACCGGGGTTTTGAGACCCAGTACTTC

V gene: TRBV25-1
J gene: TRBJ1-4
clone size: NA
D gene: TRBD1
CDR3 protein: CASSGPGQGANMFF
CDR3 DNA: TGTGCCAGCAGTGGGCCGGGACAGGGGGCTAATATGTTTTTT

V gene: TRBV6-6
J gene: TRBJ2-3
clone size: few
D gene: TRBD2
CDR3 protein: CASSYLAGVSADTQYF
CDR3 DNA: TGTGCCAGCAGTTATTTAGCGGGAGTGAGTGCAGATACGCAGTATTTT

V gene: TRBV6-5
J gene: TRBJ1-6
clone size: NA
D gene: NA
CDR3 protein: CASSQTASLAPLHF
CDR3 DNA: TGTGCCAGCAGTCAGACTGCGAGCCTTGCACCCCTCCACTTT

V gene: TRBV6-4
J gene: TRBJ1-2
clone size: NA
D gene: TRBD1
CDR3 protein: CASSDSWTGLTDGYTF
CDR3 DNA: TGTGCCAGCAGTGACTCGTGGACAGGGTTAACGGATGGCTACACCTTC

V gene: TRBV27
J gene: TRBJ1-5
clone size: NA
D gene: TRBD1
CDR3 protein: CASGPGQGAWQPQHF
CDR3 DNA: TGTGCCAGCGGCCCGGGACAGGGGGCTTGGCAGCCCCAGCATTTT

V gene: TRBV5-1
J gene: TRBJ2-7
clone size: NA
D gene: NA
CDR3 protein: CASSSFLGNYEQYF
CDR3 DNA: TGCGCCAGCAGCTCATTTCTGGGTAACTACGAGCAGTACTTC

V gene: TRBV2
J gene: TRBJ2-3
clone size: NA
D gene: NA
CDR3 protein: CASSERRYTDTQYF
CDR3 DNA: TGTGCCAGCAGCGAGAGGCGGTACACAGATACGCAGTATTTT

V gene: TRBV6-6
J gene: TRBJ1-1
clone size: few
D gene: TRBD1
CDR3 protein: CASNQRQGKGEAFF
CDR3 DNA: TGTGCCAGCAATCAACGACAGGGTAAAGGTGAAGCTTTCTTT

V gene: TRBV7-3
J gene: TRBJ2-5
clone size: NA
D gene: NA
CDR3 protein: CASSPDDVGSQETQYF
CDR3 DNA: TGTGCCAGCAGCCCCGACGATGTGGGCAGCCAAGAGACCCAGTACTTC

V gene: TRBV7-2
J gene: TRBJ1-3
clone size: NA
D gene: NA
CDR3 protein: CASSLTASGNTIYF
CDR3 DNA: TGTGCCAGCAGCTTGACAGCCTCTGGAAACACCATATATTTT

V gene: TRBV14
J gene: TRBJ2-6
clone size: NA
D gene: NA
CDR3 protein: CASSQGAKGYSGANVLTF
CDR3 DNA: TGTGCCAGCAGCCAAGGTGCGAAGGGGTACTCTGGGGCCAACGTCCTGACTTTC

V gene: TRBV5-5
J gene: TRBJ2-1
clone size: NA
D gene: TRBD1
CDR3 protein: CASSRDSYNEQFF
CDR3 DNA: TGTGCCAGCAGCAGGGACAGCTACAATGAGCAGTTCTTC

V gene: TRBV28
J gene: TRBJ2-2
clone size: NA
D gene: NA
CDR3 protein: CASKEGGGTGELFF
CDR3 DNA: TGTGCCAGCAAGGAAGGGGGGGGCACCGGGGAGCTGTTTTTT

V gene: TRBV27
J gene: TRBJ2-3
clone size: NA
D gene: NA
CDR3 protein: CASSLSSGYTQYF
CDR3 DNA: TGTGCCAGCAGTTTATCTTCAGGGTATACGCAGTATTTT